The 20 T cell receptor beta chains below all came from one sample that was sequenced in a study of a mutant IDH1 vaccine in newly diagnosed glioma. The data were produced by immunoSEQ multiplex PCR, yet TCRdb's version contains in-frame clones alone and is incomplete. Of around 100,000 clones listed, around 79% were seen once; the top ten hold 5.3%. Indicated time point: baseline, week 1 (first vaccination visit). Treatment described: pre-vaccination baseline after standard-of-care therapy. The starting material was PBMCs, obtained from a glioma patient treated with radiotherapy, temozolomide or both. The receptors were gathered from a middle-aged man with glioma. Some clones in this sample may be carry-over from other donors' samples.

The rearrangement joins TRBV11-2 to TRBJ1-6; no clear D. The CDR3 has 13 residues. Trimming cost V 5 bases and J 6 bases, with 8 bases left between them. The V gene's germline CDR1 is SGHAT and CDR2 FQNNGV. The CDR3 region has the DNA TGTGCCAGCAGCGGCATCCTTAATTCACCCCTCCACTTT. It is translated as CASSGILNSPLHF. Variable domain in full (rest from reference TRBV11-2 and TRBJ1-6): EAGVAQSPRYKIIEKRQSVAFWCNPISGHATLYWYQQILGQGPKLLIQFQNNGVVDDSQLPKDRFSAERLKGVDSTLKIQPAKLEDSAVYLCASSGILNSPLHFGNGTRLTVT.

The V and J genes are TRBV7-2 and TRBJ2-3; unclear D gene. Germline CDR1 is SGHTA and CDR2 is FQGNSA. The CDR3 length is 11 residues. Between the trimmed V and J ends, which lost 5 bases and 12 bases, there was a span of 12 bases. CDR3 sequence reads: CASSPGMIQYF. CDR3 bases: TGTGCCAGCAGCCCTGGGATGATTCAGTATTTT.

The chain joins TRBV19 to TRBJ1-6, with D perhaps matching TRBD1 (5 bases). The CDR3 is made up of 17 amino acids. The germline V gene has CDR1 LNHDA and CDR2 SQIVND (reference sequence). The V end was cut by 6 bases, the J end by 7 bases, with 22 bases between. CDR3: CASSVPPPGRGNSPLHF. The DNA for the CDR3 is TGTGCCAGTAGCGTTCCCCCCCCAGGCCGGGGGAATTCACCCCTCCACTTT.

This clone appeared many times. This specimen includes other DNA sequences encoding the same CDR3. The rearrangement links TRBV27 to TRBJ1-2; possible D gene TRBD1, 5 bases. Trimming pared 3 bases from V and 5 bases from J, leaving 7 bases between. Germline V CDR1 and CDR2: MNHEY, SMNVEV (reference sequence). The CDR3 has 12 amino acids. The CDR3 sequence is CASSLQGYGYTF. The CDR3 DNA sequence: TGTGCCAGCAGTTTGCAGGGATATGGCTACACCTTC.

The CDR3 DNA sequence: TGTGCCAGCAGCCAAGATCGTTGGTCCTATGGCTACACCTTC. Translation: CASSQDRWSYGYTF. The chain joins TRBV14 to TRBJ1-2, with D unresolved. Germline V gene sequence: CDR1 SGHDN, CDR2 FVKESK. V dropped 0 bases and J dropped 4 bases, with 9 bases sitting between them. The CDR3 runs 14 residues.

This clone has ten or more counts. The V and J genes are TRBV4-1 and TRBJ1-3; D not resolved. The CDR3 is made up of 16 amino acids. V lost 4 bases and J 0 bases, leaving 13 bases between the germline ends. Germline values: CDR1 MGHRA, CDR2 YSYEKL. The CDR3 is CASSLQEGFSGNTIYF. The DNA for the CDR3 is TGCGCCAGCAGCCTTCAGGAAGGATTCTCTGGAAACACCATATATTTT.

This rearrangement joins TRBV19 to TRBJ1-4, with a possible D match to TRBD1 (6 bases). The ends were cut back, 5 bases at V and 2 bases at J, with 9 bases in the middle. CDR1 and CDR2 (germline): LNHDA, SQIVND (reference sequence). CDR3 size: 14 residues. The CDR3 bases are TGTGCCAGTAGTGCCACAGGGACTAATGAAAAACTGTTTTTT. It codes for CASSATGTNEKLFF.

This clone was seen only a few times. The chain joins TRBV2 to TRBJ2-3, with 14 bases matching TRBD2. The CDR3 runs to 18 residues. Looked up from germline, CDR1 is SNHLY and CDR2 is FYNNEI. Trimming at V came to 6 bases and at J to 3 bases, leaving 11 bases not matched to a gene. The DNA for the CDR3 is TGTGCCAGCAGAAGGGGACTAGCGGGGGCCGGGAGGACAGATACGCAGTATTTT. Protein: CASRRGLAGAGRTDTQYF.

The rearrangement uses TRBV10-3 and TRBJ1-6; TRBD1 might be the D (5 bases). CDR3 length: 14 residues. Looked up from germline, CDR1 is ENHRY and CDR2 is SYGVKD. Trimming removed 10 bases from V and 7 bases from J, with 17 bases in between. CDR3 protein: CATGNGQGNSPLHF. The CDR3 DNA follows: TGTGCCACCGGAAATGGTCAGGGAAATTCACCCCTCCACTTT.

This chain's CDR3 is CASKLGDRDYTGELFF. Here the CDR3 DNA reads TGCGCCAGTAAATTAGGAGACAGGGATTACACCGGGGAGCTGTTTTTT. This rearrangement joins TRBV5-1 to TRBJ2-2, with TRBD1 matching 7 bases. V gave up 8 bases and J gave up 3 bases; unmatched junction bases: 13. Germline V gives CDR1 SGHRS, CDR2 YFSETQ. The CDR3 contains 16 residues.

The V gene is TRBV5-1, the J gene TRBJ2-5; 7 positions agree with TRBD2. Germline assignment: CDR1 SGHRS and CDR2 YFSETQ. The CDR3 has 15 amino acids. After removal of 6 bases from V and 8 bases from J, the junction contained 16 bases not matched to a gene. This CDR3 is CASTSRSGAGETQYF. The CDR3 coding sequence is TGCGCCAGCACCTCACGAAGCGGGGCGGGAGAAACCCAGTACTTC.

CDR3 sequence: CAWTGYTGELFF. DNA for the CDR3: TGTGCCTGGACAGGGTACACCGGGGAGCTGTTTTTT. The chain combines TRBV30 with TRBJ2-2, with D possibly being TRBD1 (5 bases). This CDR3 is 12 amino acids long. Deletions cut 4 bases from V and 3 bases from J, with 6 bases between. CDR1 is GTSNPN, CDR2 SVGIG, per germline (reference sequence).

The chain has TRBV27 and TRBJ1-4; D gene ambiguous. V was shortened by 2 bases and J by 4 bases, with 14 bases between the two germline ends. The CDR3 covers 16 residues. Germline CDR1 is MNHEY and CDR2 is SMNVEV (reference sequence). The CDR3 loop is CASSLRGAFGNEKLFF. CDR3 nucleotide sequence: TGTGCCAGCAGTTTAAGAGGAGCCTTTGGTAATGAAAAACTGTTTTTT.

V and J are TRBV5-1 and TRBJ1-1; maybe TRBD1 (6 bases). Trimming removed 8 bases from V and 3 bases from J, with 20 bases in between. This CDR3 is 15 amino acids long. CDR1 is SGHRS and CDR2 is YFSETQ in the germline V gene. The CDR3 sequence: CASPRGGADYTEAFF. CDR3 in DNA: TGCGCCAGTCCGAGGGGGGGCGCAGATTACACTGAAGCTTTCTTT.

The chain recombines TRBV19 with TRBJ1-1, with 9 nucleotides matching TRBD1. V trimming: 7 bases; J trimming: 1 base; junction bases outside the gene matches: 13. In germline, CDR1 is LNHDA, CDR2 SQIVND (reference sequence). The CDR3 loop spans 17 amino acids. CDR3 coding DNA: TGTGCCAGTACCCCGAGGGGAACAGGGGGCGCGAACACTGAAGCTTTCTTT. Amino acid sequence: CASTPRGTGGANTEAFF. Full variable domain (missing parts from reference TRBV19 and TRBJ1-1): DGGITQSPKYLFRKEGQNVTLSCEQNLNHDAMYWYRQDPGQGLRLIYYSQIVNDFQKGDIAEGYSVSREKKESFPLTVTSAQKNPTAFYLCASTPRGTGGANTEAFFGQGTRLTVV.

J is TRBJ1-6 and V is TRBV10-3, with D perhaps matching TRBD1 (6 bases). Germline CDR1 and CDR2: ENHRY and SYGVKD. The CDR3 is 14 residues long. The V gene lost 8 bases and the J gene lost 7 bases, with 15 bases spanning the gap. CDR3 sequence reads: CAISEQGTNSPLHF. Written as DNA, the CDR3 is TGTGCCATCTCCGAACAGGGTACGAATTCACCCCTCCACTTT.

The rearrangement links TRBV2 to TRBJ2-7; D perhaps matches TRBD1 (6 bases). There are 15 residues in the CDR3. Germline CDR1 is SNHLY and CDR2 is FYNNEI. V was shortened by 10 bases and J by 0 bases, with 19 bases between the two germline ends. CDR3 nucleotides: TGTGCCATCGCGATTACAGGGCACAGCTCCTACGAGCAGTACTTC. Translation: CAIAITGHSSYEQYF.

This chain links TRBV6-5 with TRBJ1-1; D gene ambiguous. The CDR3 is made up of 15 amino acids. The germline CDR1 and CDR2 sequences are MNHEY and SVGAGI. V gave up 0 bases and J gave up 1 base, with 9 bases separating them. In DNA form, the CDR3 reads TGTGCCAGCAGTTACTCGATTGAGGGGAACACTGAAGCTTTCTTT. It codes for CASSYSIEGNTEAFF.

This sequence joins TRBV29-1 and TRBJ2-5; D gene ambiguous. Between the trimmed V and J ends, which lost 3 bases and 6 bases, there was a span of 14 bases. Germline lookup yields CDR1 SQVTM and CDR2 ANQGSEA. The CDR3 has 13 amino acids. For the CDR3, the DNA is TGCAGCGTTGATCTGGATTGGGGAAAGACCCAGTACTTC. Protein: CSVDLDWGKTQYF.

The genes are TRBV7-9 and TRBJ2-6; D tentatively fits TRBD1 or TRBD2 (6 bases each). Germline values: CDR1 SEHNR, CDR2 FQNEAQ (reference sequence). Trimming removed 5 bases at V and 2 bases at J, with 16 bases between. The CDR3 extends over 17 amino acids. Here the CDR3 reads CASSQLRGLTGANVLTF. The CDR3 DNA follows: TGTGCCAGCAGCCAATTACGGGGGCTTACTGGGGCCAACGTCCTGACTTTC.